Below, 24 T cell receptor beta chains from the same sample are listed, as sequenced in a study of T cell repertoires in cytomegalovirus infection. TCRdb re-called the reads through MiXCR, storing one row per CDR3 protein. This table has 310,000 or so distinct CDR3 sequences, roughly a quarter appearing once. Sequencing used PBMCs. All receptors come from a human donor in good health (CMV status not recorded). Some clones in this sample may be carry-over from other donors' samples.

This clonotype showed up just a few times. The J gene is TRBJ2-1, the V gene TRBV7-3, with TRBD1 identical over 8 bases. The V gene's germline CDR1 is SGHTA and CDR2 FQGTGA. J was trimmed by 9 bases and V by 4 bases; bases with no gene match: 5. The CDR3 spans 13 residues. CDR3 sequence (DNA): TGTGCCAGCAGCTCAGGGGGCTCCGGTGAGCAGTTCTTC. It yields the protein CASSSGGSGEQFF.

There are a few counts of this clonotype. The J gene is TRBJ2-1, the V gene TRBV6-2 or TRBV6-3; perhaps TRBD2 as D (5 bases). Germline V gene data show CDR1 as MNHEY and CDR2 as SVGEGT. The CDR3 is 14 residues long. V dropped 6 bases and J dropped 5 bases, with 14 bases sitting between them. DNA of the CDR3: TGTGCCAGCAGGACGGTTAGCGACCACAATGAGCAGTTCTTC. As protein: CASRTVSDHNEQFF.

The V gene is TRBV12-5, the J gene TRBJ1-6, with D uncertain. Germline V gene data show CDR1 as LGHNT and CDR2 as FRNRAP. With 5 bases removed from V and 6 bases from J, the gap between germline ends came to 14 bases. This CDR3 is 15 amino acids long. The CDR3: CASGLWRPANSPLHF. The CDR3 nucleotides read TGTGCTAGTGGTCTTTGGAGACCGGCTAATTCACCCCTCCACTTT.

At least ten counts were recorded for this clonotype. J is TRBJ2-4 and V is TRBV7-2, with 8 positions matching TRBD2. The CDR3 is made up of 15 amino acids. Germline V gene sequence: CDR1 SGHTA, CDR2 FQGNSA. V gave up 5 bases and J gave up 4 bases; unmatched junction bases: 7. CDR3 DNA sequence: TGTGCCAGCAGCCCCTCGGGACTAGAGAAAAACATTCAGTACTTC. Protein: CASSPSGLEKNIQYF.

Ten or more counts support this clonotype. The V call is TRBV7-9, the J call TRBJ2-3; D tentatively reads TRBD1 or TRBD2 (6 bases each). Germline loops: CDR1 SEHNR, CDR2 FQNEAQ (reference sequence). Deletions cut 5 bases from V and 6 bases from J, with 18 bases between. The CDR3 contains 15 residues. Here the CDR3 DNA reads TGTGCCAGCAGCCTCCCCCCACAGGGACTGGATACGCAGTATTTT. It specifies CASSLPPQGLDTQYF. Full variable domain (missing parts from reference TRBV7-9 and TRBJ2-3): DTGVSQNPRHKITKRGQNVTFRCDPISEHNRLYWYRQTLGQGPEFLTYFQNEAQLEKSRLLSDRFSAERPKGSFSTLEIQRTEQGDSAMYLCASSLPPQGLDTQYFGPGTRLTVL.

In its sample, this clonotype was seen many times. The CDR3 reads CASSWTSGTRNEQFF. CDR3 sequence (DNA): TGTGCCAGCAGCTGGACTAGCGGGACGCGCAATGAGCAGTTCTTC. J is TRBJ2-1 and V is TRBV7-2, with 12 bases fitting TRBD2. Germline CDR1 and CDR2: SGHTA and FQGNSA. This CDR3 contains 15 residues. V shed 4 bases and J 6 bases; nucleotides not matched to a gene: 4.

V gene TRBV20-1 combines with J gene TRBJ1-2; 8 nucleotides agree with TRBD1. The germline V gene encodes CDR1 DFQATT and CDR2 SNEGSKA (reference sequence). The length of the CDR3 is 13 residues. Losses at the gene ends were 6 bases for V and 7 bases for J; bases not matched to a gene: 10. Here the CDR3 DNA reads TGCAGTGCCACCCCCGCGGGACAGGCTGGCTACACCTTC. Translating it yields CSATPAGQAGYTF.

The chain couples TRBV27 to TRBJ2-1, with 13 bases matching TRBD2. V gave up 8 bases and J gave up 6 bases; unmatched junction bases: 4. CDR1 and CDR2 (germline): MNHEY, SMNVEV (reference sequence). CDR3 length: 14 residues. In nucleotides, the CDR3 is TGTGCCAGCCGGACTAGCGGGAGCCCCAATGAGCAGTTCTTC. This encodes CASRTSGSPNEQFF.

V usage is TRBV7-6 and J usage is TRBJ1-1; tentatively, D is TRBD1 (5 bases). Deletions cut 3 bases from V and 3 bases from J, with 14 bases between. This CDR3 is built from 15 residues. CDR1 is SGHVS and CDR2 is FNYEAQ in the germline V gene. The CDR3 loop reads CASSFVWGGDTEAFF. The CDR3 DNA reads TGTGCCAGCAGCTTCGTGTGGGGAGGGGACACTGAAGCTTTCTTT.

The chain combines TRBV20-1 with TRBJ1-5; no clear D gene. The ends were cut back, 0 bases at V and 0 bases at J, with 9 bases in the middle. This CDR3 region has 15 residues. CDR1 is DFQATT and CDR2 is SNEGSKA in the germline V gene (reference sequence). CDR3 in DNA: TGCAGTGCTAGAGAAGCAAGTTATAGCAATCAGCCCCAGCATTTT. Its protein product is CSAREASYSNQPQHF.

V and J are TRBV20-1 and TRBJ2-2; D is ambiguous. V dropped 6 bases and J dropped 2 bases, with 16 bases sitting between them. The CDR3 has 15 residues. The germline CDR1 and CDR2 sequences are DFQATT and SNEGSKA (reference sequence). CDR3 in amino acids: CSATIVQSNTGELFF. The CDR3 DNA follows: TGCAGTGCCACCATCGTTCAGTCTAACACCGGGGAGCTGTTTTTT.

This rearrangement joins TRBV11-2 to TRBJ2-1; D ambiguous. Trimming pared 0 bases from V and 5 bases from J, leaving 8 bases between. The CDR3 runs 14 residues. Germline V gene sequence: CDR1 SGHAT, CDR2 FQNNGV. CDR3 protein: CASSLDSRDNEQFF. CDR3 DNA sequence: TGTGCCAGCAGCTTAGATTCTAGGGACAATGAGCAGTTCTTC.

This clonotype was picked up a small number of times. The V call is TRBV28, the J call TRBJ1-4; TRBD1 matches 7 bases. V lost 6 bases, J lost 7 bases, and 5 bases stayed unmatched. Germline lookup yields CDR1 MDHEN and CDR2 SYDVKM. The length of the CDR3 is 13 residues. The chain's CDR3 is CASRSRGLEKLFF. The CDR3 DNA reads TGTGCCAGCAGATCAAGGGGGCTTGAAAAACTGTTTTTT.

The V gene is TRBV29-1, the J gene TRBJ2-3; maybe TRBD2 (6 bases). Germline CDR1 and CDR2: SQVTM and ANQGSEA. There are 14 residues in the CDR3. V dropped 0 bases and J dropped 5 bases, with 12 bases sitting between them. In DNA, the CDR3 is TGCAGCGTTGAAGAATTCGGGGGATTAGATACGCAGTATTTT. Translating it yields CSVEEFGGLDTQYF.

The chain joins TRBV20-1 to TRBJ2-2; TRBD2 matches at 8 bases. The CDR3 is 16 residues long. The germline V gene encodes CDR1 DFQATT and CDR2 SNEGSKA (reference sequence). Trimming at V came to 6 bases and at J to 4 bases, leaving 13 bases not matched to a gene. In DNA, the CDR3 is TGCAGTGCCAAGGTAGCGGGACCCCGAATCACCGGGGAGCTGTTTTTT. Translated, it gives CSAKVAGPRITGELFF.

The sample holds many counts of this clonotype. The chain has TRBV7-2 and TRBJ2-7, with D possibly being TRBD2 (5 bases). With 0 bases removed from V and 6 bases from J, the gap between germline ends came to 15 bases. CDR1 is SGHTA, CDR2 FQGNSA, per germline. This CDR3 has 15 residues. The CDR3 coding sequence is TGTGCCAGCAGCTTAGCTCTCTCGGGATCTGGCGAGCAGTACTTC. This gives the protein CASSLALSGSGEQYF. The variable domain in full, completed from reference TRBV7-2 and TRBJ2-7, reads GAGVSQSPSNKVTEKGKDVELRCDPISGHTALYWYRQSLGQGLEFLIYFQGNSAPDKSGLPSDRFSAERTGGSVSTLTIQRTQQEDSAVYLCASSLALSGSGEQYFGPGTRLTVT.

The chain is built from TRBV29-1 and TRBJ1-1; perhaps TRBD1 as D (5 bases). V gave up 4 bases and J gave up 11 bases, with 17 bases separating them. The CDR3 covers 12 residues. CDR1 and CDR2 from the germline V gene are SQVTM and ANQGSEA. The CDR3 DNA is TGCAGCGTTGCATCGGGGGGGAGGGATGCTTTCTTT. Its protein product is CSVASGGRDAFF.

This clonotype came up a few times. The chain uses TRBV5-4 and TRBJ2-3; TRBD2 aligns across 7 bases. Trimming took 2 bases from V and 2 from J; bases not matched to a gene: 5. The CDR3 runs to 15 residues. Looked up from germline, CDR1 is SGHNT and CDR2 is YYREEE (reference sequence). In nucleotides, the CDR3 is TGTGCCAGCAGCTTTGGACTAGAGGTCACAGATACGCAGTATTTT. Protein product: CASSFGLEVTDTQYF. Complete variable domain (other parts from reference TRBV5-4 and TRBJ2-3): ETGVTQSPTHLIKTRGQQVTLRCSSQSGHNTVSWYQQALGQGPQFIFQYYREEENGRGNFPPRFSGLQFPNYSSELNVNALELDDSALYLCASSFGLEVTDTQYFGPGTRLTVL.

The genes are TRBV12-3 or TRBV12-4 and TRBJ2-2; D might be TRBD1 (6 bases). The V and J ends lost 1 base and 6 bases respectively, with 6 bases between them. The CDR3 consists of 13 residues. CDR3 in amino acids: CASSLGQAGELFF. DNA of the CDR3: TGTGCCAGCAGTTTAGGACAGGCCGGGGAGCTGTTTTTT.

The chain employs TRBV15 and TRBJ1-2, with unresolved D. The germline V gene has CDR1 LNHNV and CDR2 YYDKDF (reference sequence). There are 12 residues in the CDR3. Trimming took off 4 bases at V and 4 bases at J, with 7 bases between the two ends. In DNA, the CDR3 is TGTGCCACCAGCAAAGGGAGCTATGGCTACACCTTC. Translated: CATSKGSYGYTF.

This clonotype was detected only a few times. This chain joins TRBV6-2 or TRBV6-3 and TRBJ2-1; TRBD2 is a possible D gene (6 bases). V lost 6 bases, J lost 4 bases, and 10 bases lay in between. Germline V gene lookup returns CDR1 MNHEY and CDR2 SVGEGT. The CDR3 runs to 13 residues. The CDR3 nucleotides read TGTGCCAGCAGGCGGGACTCATACAATGAGCAGTTCTTC. Translating it yields CASRRDSYNEQFF.

The table lists this clonotype with a count of one. The chain is built from TRBV15 and TRBJ1-3; the match to TRBD1 covers 8 bases. The CDR3 loop spans 15 amino acids. Trimming removed 6 bases from V and 4 bases from J; junction bases left unmatched: 8. The germline V gene has CDR1 LNHNV and CDR2 YYDKDF (reference sequence). The CDR3 DNA sequence: TGTGCCACCAGAGCCGGGACAGGAGTCGGAAACACCATATATTTT. Protein product: CATRAGTGVGNTIYF.

This clonotype was seen a few times. V gene TRBV28 combines with J gene TRBJ2-3; tentative D call: TRBD1 (6 bases). V was cut by 2 bases and J by 0 bases, with 6 bases left in between. Germline V lookup: CDR1 MDHEN, CDR2 SYDVKM. The CDR3 runs to 14 residues. CDR3: CASSLQGSTDTQYF. CDR3 DNA: TGTGCCAGCAGTTTACAGGGGAGCACAGATACGCAGTATTTT.

A single count supports this clonotype. The V call is TRBV11-2, the J call TRBJ2-1, with 8 bases that match TRBD2. Germline V gives CDR1 SGHAT, CDR2 FQNNGV. The CDR3 is 16 amino acids. J gave up 0 bases and V 6 bases, and 7 bases lay outside the gene matches. The chain's CDR3 is CASRLTRGGSYNEQFF. Here the CDR3 DNA reads TGTGCCAGCAGACTAACTCGGGGGGGCTCCTACAATGAGCAGTTCTTC.